This T cell receptor (beta chain) derives from a study of cytomegalovirus exposure and HLA in healthy donors. This clone was seen a few times. Its cognate antigen is unknown. This CDR3 is 15 amino acids long. Trimming shortened V by 4 bases and J by 3 bases, and 16 bases separated the two germline ends. Germline V gene sequence: CDR1 SGHRS, CDR2 YFSETQ. Amplification used 60 Vbeta primers and 13 Jbeta primers. Clones were sequenced by immunoSEQ multiplex PCR, and TCRdb holds only the in-frame ones, with some missing. The top ten hold approximately 10% of the sample, which has about 130,000 clones, approximately 80% seen once. Study-wide results and caveats: In a later analysis, compared with equally common non-associated chains, HLA-associated beta chains were more expanded. TCR beta V- and J-gene trimming was later associated with a missense DCLRE1C variant.

This receptor was obtained from a man in his thirties or forties in good health and CMV-seropositive. The material sequenced was PBMCs. The rearrangement links TRBV5-1 to TRBJ1-1, with a weak D call TRBD1 (5 bases). CDR3 nucleotide sequence: TGCGCCAGCAGCCCGACATCCGACAGATACACTGAAGCTTTCTTT. Its protein is CASSPTSDRYTEAFF. Supplemented by reference TRBV5-1 and TRBJ1-1, the full variable domain reads KAGVTQTPRYLIKTRGQQVTLSCSPISGHRSVSWYQQTPGQGLQFLFEYFSETQRNKGNFPGRFSGRQFSNSRSEMNVSTLELGDSALYLCASSPTSDRYTEAFFGQGTRLTVV.